The present T cell receptor (beta chain) was sequenced within a study of blood T cell repertoires in COVID-19 (TCRdb year 2020). Regarding the complete study: Samples covering the acute and convalescent phases of COVID-19 were provided by collaborators in the United States, Italy and Spain. The prospective study material was composed of cDNA or gDNA derived from T cells, B-cell-depleted T cells, or PBMCs. The dataset comprised deeply sampled blood TCRbeta repertoires from subjects exposed to, actively infected with, or recovered from COVID-19. A freely available public database, intended as a resource for researchers studying the immune response to SARS-CoV-2, is where the repertoires were released. The samples were drawn from two sources: the first 160 participants of the ongoing ImmuneRACE study, and 1,254 subjects contributed by 6 global collaborators. Nearly every sample came with metadata listing a de-identified subject ID, COVID-19 status, age in years and sex. HLA class I and class II types, where available, came from metadata supplied by the sample provider rather than from assay-based typing. The investigation overall reported the following: How much clinical and demographic metadata was included differed by source and by participant, and the metadata was provided uncurated.

Regarding this clone: The antigen it binds to is not known. No base qualities exist here, and no much larger clone lies one base off it.

TCRbeta CDR3 regions were amplified from genomic DNA using the immunoSEQ Assay, a bias-controlled multiplex PCR. The original methods were these. The number of nucleated cells in each sample was estimated by amplification of reference gene primers within the assay. Sequence reads were collapsed and filtered to measure the absolute abundance of every unique TCRbeta CDR3 rearrangement. For each sample, productive Simpson clonality was calculated by taking the square root of Simpson's diversity index across productive rearrangements. As stored in TCRdb, this immuneACCESS dataset retains in-frame rearrangements with V and J assigned. A fraction of the clones does not appear; measured against another copy, unresolved V genes explain less than half of the discrepancy, and the remainder lacks a known reason. That table is the source of V, J and clone size, and D and trimming were worked out from the DNA. In all, the sample holds about 100,000 clones, and about 83% of those were seen once. Of the sample, roughly 12% is held by the ten largest clones.

Cut back by 0 bases and 7 bases, the V and J ends lie 13 bases apart. From cysteine to phenylalanine, the CDR3 is 14 amino acids long. Only the CDR3 DNA stays, 42 bases, in frame from base 1. CDR1 SGHDT and CDR2 YYEEEE are derived from the germline V gene. The collaborating institutions used their own protocols to collect whole blood in K2EDTA tubes. For TCRbeta analysis, collaborators shipped samples in one of three forms: frozen whole blood, isolated PBMCs, or DNA extracted from either of those sample types. Sequencing was carried out using peripheral blood. Recombination connected TRBV5-6 to TRBJ2-5; TRBD1 might be the D gene, on 6 matching bases. This sequence was found in a human donor in a cohort sampled during active COVID-19. The nucleotide sequence is given as TGTGCCAGCAGCTTGGACAGGGTGTTGGGGACCCAGTACTTC. Its protein is CASSLDRVLGTQYF. Here the CDR3 is joined to the reference TRBV5-6 and TRBJ2-5 genes, and the full variable domain is: DAGVTQSPTHLIKTRGQQVTLRCSPKSGHDTVSWYQQALGQGPQFIFQYYEEEERQRGNFPDRFSGHQFPNYSSELNVNALLLGDSALYLCASSLDRVLGTQYFGPGTRLLVL.